This T cell receptor beta chain is drawn from a study of OX40 agonist ivuxolimab in advanced cancers. Study details: Patients were dosed with the agonistic anti-OX40 (CD134) antibody ivuxolimab.

Systemic immunosuppression or autoimmune disease history was grounds to exclude patients. CDR3 size: 18 residues. V lost 3 bases, J lost 0 bases, and 19 bases lay in between. Germline CDR1 LGHNT, CDR2 FRNRAP. The data were produced by immunoSEQ multiplex PCR, yet TCRdb's version contains in-frame clones alone and is incomplete. Of tens of thousands of clones listed, around 90% were seen once; the top ten hold roughly 12%. J is TRBJ2-3 and V is TRBV12-5; no firm D call. The sequence derives from an adult with an advanced solid tumor such as melanoma, head and neck, liver or kidney cancer. The source material was CD4+ or CD8+ T cells sorted from blood, sampled in a trial of the OX40 agonist ivuxolimab. CDR3 protein: CASGFSATHTSSTDTQYF. CDR3 DNA: TGTGCTAGTGGTTTCTCCGCCACCCACACTTCTAGCACAGATACGCAGTATTTT.